This T cell receptor beta chain was found in a study of blood T cell repertoires in COVID-19. This CDR3 has 14 amino acids. V was pared by 7 bases and J by 7 bases, with 19 bases between. Per the germline V gene, CDR1 is LGHDT and CDR2 is YNNKEL (reference sequence). Using immunoSEQ multiplex PCR, the repertoire was profiled, and TCRdb retains in-frame clones only, with some absent. The sample lists some 180,000 clones; about 90% were seen once. This TCR was sampled from a man aged 70-80 years with active or convalescent COVID-19. Sequencing input: peripheral blood. The rearrangement uses TRBV3-1 (or the pseudogene TRBV3-2) and TRBJ1-2; perhaps TRBD1 as D (5 bases). CDR3 amino acids: CASKRGDILGGYTF. CDR3 in DNA: TGTGCCAGCAAGCGGGGGGATATATTGGGTGGCTACACCTTC.